The next 30 T cell receptor beta chains were all read from a single sample in a study of T cells in Graves' hyperthyroidism and ophthalmopathy. Amplification yielded TCR beta CDR3 regions, with RNA transcripts as the source. HTBI primers were the set used in a first-round RT-PCR of the TCR CDR3. In TCRdb, the multiplex PCR reads were re-called with MiXCR into one record per CDR3 protein. The profile shows fewer than 850,000 distinct CDR3 sequences, approximately 15% of them singletons. The sequenced sample consisted of blood. These receptors were collected from a man aged 50 to 60 with Graves' hyperthyroidism.

V and J are TRBV6-1 and TRBJ2-7, with D possibly being TRBD2 (6 bases). Germline V gene sequence: CDR1 MNHNS, CDR2 SASEGT. The ends were cut back, 6 bases at V and 3 bases at J, with 9 bases in the middle. The CDR3 covers 12 residues. CDR3 sequence (DNA): TGTGCCAGCAGAGCGGGCCTCTACGAGCAGTACTTC. This codes for CASRAGLYEQYF.

Many counts were recorded for this clonotype. This sequence joins TRBV30 and TRBJ1-4; 8 bases match TRBD1. Per the germline V gene, CDR1 is GTSNPN and CDR2 is SVGIG (reference sequence). J gave up 7 bases and V 4 bases, and 5 bases lay outside the gene matches. This CDR3 region has 13 residues. In nucleotides, the CDR3 is TGTGCCTGGACTAGACAGGGGCGTGAAAAACTGTTTTTT. Amino acid sequence: CAWTRQGREKLFF.

This clonotype was detected many times. The chain couples TRBV28 to TRBJ2-7; 7 nucleotides line up with TRBD1. The junction had 9 bases not matched to a gene; V was cut back by 5 bases and J by 5 bases. Germline CDR1 and CDR2: MDHEN and SYDVKM. This CDR3 spans 14 amino acids. The CDR3 nucleotides read TGTGCCAGCAGTCCCAATGACAGGGCCCACGAGCAGTACTTC. It yields the protein CASSPNDRAHEQYF.

In its sample, this clonotype was seen a few times. The rearrangement links TRBV29-1 to TRBJ2-7; TRBD1 matches at 11 bases. The germline CDR1 and CDR2 sequences are SQVTM and ANQGSEA. There are 15 residues in the CDR3. The V and J ends lost 0 bases and 3 bases, in that order; junction bases with no gene match: 4. The CDR3 sequence is CSVEDEGQGDYEQYF. The DNA for the CDR3 is TGCAGCGTTGAAGATGAGGGACAGGGGGACTACGAGCAGTACTTC.

This clonotype was counted at least ten times. The genes are TRBV5-1 and TRBJ2-5, with TRBD1 identical over 9 bases. This CDR3 has 15 residues. Germline trimming cut 0 bases from V and 2 bases from J; bases unmatched to any gene: 2. Per germline, CDR1 SGHRS and CDR2 YFSETQ. CDR3 coding DNA: TGCGCCAGCAGCTTGGCCGACAGGGGGCAAGAGACCCAGTACTTC. It yields the protein CASSLADRGQETQYF.

This chain links TRBV10-3 with TRBJ2-4, with D unclear. The CDR3 covers 14 residues. Trimming removed 2 bases at V and 6 bases at J, with 11 bases between. In germline, CDR1 is ENHRY, CDR2 SYGVKD. CDR3 sequence: CAISEPRAANIQYF. CDR3 coding DNA: TGTGCCATCAGTGAGCCTAGGGCTGCAAACATTCAGTACTTC.

This clonotype was recorded at least ten times. The V and J genes are TRBV3-1 and TRBJ2-7, with D unclear. Germline V gene data show CDR1 as LGHDT and CDR2 as YNNKEL (reference sequence). V lost 0 bases and J lost 4, with 4 bases in between. This CDR3 has 12 residues. CDR3 residues: CASSQDRYEQYF. CDR3 nucleotide sequence: TGTGCCAGCAGCCAAGATAGGTACGAGCAGTACTTC.

This clonotype was detected many times. V is TRBV3-1 and J is TRBJ2-5; 7 bases line up with TRBD2. Germline CDR1 LGHDT, CDR2 YNNKEL (reference sequence). J lost 4 bases, V lost 1 base, and 3 bases had no gene match. CDR3 size: 14 residues. The CDR3 nucleotides read TGTGCCAGCAGCCAAGCGGGAGGAAGAGAGACCCAGTACTTC. Translating it yields CASSQAGGRETQYF.

The chain joins TRBV11-2 to TRBJ2-7; perhaps TRBD2 as D (5 bases). This CDR3 is built from 16 residues. V was trimmed by 5 bases and J by 1 base, leaving 18 bases between them. Germline CDR1 SGHAT, CDR2 FQNNGV. The CDR3 here is CASSPLEWERSYEQYF. The CDR3 nucleotides are TGTGCCAGCAGCCCCCTCGAGTGGGAGCGGTCCTACGAGCAGTACTTC.

The genes are TRBV20-1 and TRBJ2-5; possibly TRBD2 for D (6 bases). The V end lost 1 base, the J end lost 5 bases, and 11 bases lay between the germline ends. The V gene's germline CDR1 is DFQATT and CDR2 SNEGSKA (reference sequence). The CDR3 is 13 amino acids. The CDR3 coding sequence is TGCAGTGCTAGAGGTACTAGCCGGGAGACCCAGTACTTC. This gives the protein CSARGTSRETQYF.

This clonotype has a handful of counts. The rearrangement uses TRBV5-1 and TRBJ2-3; TRBD2 matches 12 bases. The CDR3 is 16 residues long. The ends lost 4 bases at V and 2 bases at J; junction bases unmatched: 5. The germline gives CDR1 SGHRS, CDR2 YFSETQ. The CDR3 DNA follows: TGCGCCAGCAGCAATGGACTAGCGGGGTACACAGATACGCAGTATTTT. Translated: CASSNGLAGYTDTQYF.

This clonotype was counted many times. This chain connects TRBV10-3 to TRBJ2-1; 7 bases fit TRBD2. From germline, CDR1 is ENHRY and CDR2 SYGVKD. V lost 6 bases, J lost 8 bases, and 4 bases stayed unmatched. The CDR3 contains 12 residues. For the CDR3, the DNA is TGTGCCATCAGCGGACTAGGCGATGAGCAGTTCTTC. Amino acid sequence: CAISGLGDEQFF.

This clonotype was seen at least ten times. The rearrangement links TRBV12-3 or TRBV12-4 to TRBJ1-1; the D gene is possibly TRBD1 (5 bases). CDR3 length: 15 residues. V lost 3 bases to trimming and J lost 1 base, with 12 bases between them. CDR3 residues: CASSFLAGPNTEAFF. In DNA, the CDR3 is TGTGCCAGCAGTTTCTTGGCGGGGCCGAACACTGAAGCTTTCTTT.

This rearrangement joins TRBV12-3 or TRBV12-4 to TRBJ2-3; tentative D call: TRBD2 (6 bases). V was trimmed by 2 bases and J by 2 bases, leaving 14 bases between them. CDR3 length: 16 amino acids. For the CDR3, the DNA is TGTGCCAGCAGTTTATCACCTAGCGAAATCACAGATACGCAGTATTTT. It codes for CASSLSPSEITDTQYF.

This clonotype was counted ten times or more. The chain links TRBV10-3 to TRBJ2-1, with D possibly matching TRBD1 (5 bases). The CDR3 totals 16 residues. V was cut by 0 bases and J by 8 bases, with 17 bases left in between. Per the germline V gene, CDR1 is ENHRY and CDR2 is SYGVKD. The chain's CDR3 is CAISESLRGIRHEQFF. The CDR3 nucleotides are TGTGCCATCAGTGAGTCGCTAAGGGGTATTAGGCATGAGCAGTTCTTC.

This clonotype was observed at least ten times. The rearrangement uses TRBV12-3 or TRBV12-4 and TRBJ1-2; weak D call: TRBD1 (6 bases). Trimming pared 3 bases from V and 7 bases from J, leaving 15 bases between. The CDR3 is 14 residues long. CDR3 DNA sequence: TGTGCCAGCAGTTTTTTAGAACAGGGTCCTGGCTACACCTTC. Translating it yields CASSFLEQGPGYTF.

The chain has TRBV6-2 or TRBV6-3 and TRBJ1-6; TRBD1 is a possible D gene (5 bases). The CDR3 extends over 12 amino acids. Between the trimmed V and J ends, which lost 6 bases and 13 bases, there was a span of 13 bases. Germline-derived CDR1 and CDR2 are MNHEY and SVGEGT. CDR3: CASRHRGPPLHF. CDR3 nucleotide sequence: TGTGCCAGCAGACACCGGGGACCGCCCCTCCACTTT.

This clonotype was counted only a few times. The chain employs TRBV6-1 and TRBJ1-1, with a possible D match to TRBD1 (5 bases). Looked up from germline, CDR1 is MNHNS and CDR2 is SASEGT. Trimming took 4 bases from V and 6 from J, leaving 15 bases between them. CDR3 length: 14 amino acids. The CDR3 bases are TGTGCCAGCAGTGTCCTGACAGCCTACCCTGAAGCTTTCTTT. Its protein product is CASSVLTAYPEAFF.

CDR3: CASSELDVAGELFF. The CDR3 DNA follows: TGTGCCAGCAGTGAACTCGACGTAGCCGGGGAGCTGTTTTTT. The chain recombines TRBV2 with TRBJ2-2; D not resolved. The V gene lost 2 bases and the J gene lost 6 bases, with 10 bases spanning the gap. From germline, CDR1 is SNHLY and CDR2 FYNNEI. The CDR3 extends over 14 amino acids.

The sample holds a few counts of this clonotype. The V call is TRBV7-3, the J call TRBJ1-6; 8 nucleotides align to TRBD1. The germline gives CDR1 SGHTA, CDR2 FQGTGA. This CDR3 region has 15 residues. Trimming cost V 5 bases and J 9 bases; bases outside gene matches: 9. CDR3 DNA sequence: TGTGCCAGCAGCCACGCAGGGGGCTCGGGTTCACCCCTCCACTTT. Protein sequence: CASSHAGGSGSPLHF.

Only a few counts were recorded for this clonotype. V is TRBV9 and J is TRBJ1-2, with D perhaps TRBD1 (5 bases). CDR3 length equals 13 residues. The germline gives CDR1 SGDLS, CDR2 YYNGEE. The V end was cut by 3 bases, the J end by 2 bases, with 8 bases between. The CDR3 coding sequence is TGTGCCAGCAGCGGGGGGGGGAACTATGGCTACACCTTC. Encoded protein: CASSGGGNYGYTF.

This clonotype has ten or more counts. The rearrangement links TRBV27 to TRBJ2-1; D is perhaps TRBD1 (5 bases). Trimming removed 5 bases from V and 5 bases from J, with 10 bases in between. CDR3 length equals 13 residues. Germline lookup yields CDR1 MNHEY and CDR2 SMNVEV (reference sequence). The CDR3, as DNA: TGTGCCAGCAGTGACGACAGAAACAATGAGCAGTTCTTC. Residues: CASSDDRNNEQFF.

This clonotype came up many times. V usage is TRBV24-1 and J usage is TRBJ2-5; D gene unclear. The CDR3 is made up of 14 amino acids. Trimming cost V 4 bases and J 4 bases, with 12 bases left between them. Per the germline V gene, CDR1 is KGHDR and CDR2 is SFDVKD. The CDR3 DNA reads as TGTGCCACCAGTGACCCCACCCCAGGAGAGACCCAGTACTTC. This sequence encodes CATSDPTPGETQYF.

This clonotype has more than one count but fewer than ten. V and J are TRBV28 and TRBJ1-6, with D possibly TRBD1 on 6 matching bases. The CDR3 has 15 residues. The germline CDR1 and CDR2 sequences are MDHEN and SYDVKM. V shed 5 bases and J shed 7 bases, with 15 bases lying between them. The CDR3 DNA reads as TGTGCCAGCAGTCTCACCGGGACAATCAATTCACCCCTCCACTTT. Translation: CASSLTGTINSPLHF.

The CDR3 here is CASSPRRTAGYTF. In DNA form, the CDR3 reads TGTGCCAGCAGCCCCCGCCGGACAGCTGGCTACACCTTC. The chain links TRBV28 to TRBJ1-2, with D perhaps TRBD1 (6 bases). CDR1 and CDR2 from the germline V gene are MDHEN and SYDVKM. V was cut by 6 bases and J by 7 bases, with 15 bases left in between. This CDR3 comprises 13 residues.

There are a few counts of this clonotype. V and J are TRBV6-2 or TRBV6-3 and TRBJ1-1; 8 nucleotides line up with TRBD1. With 7 bases clipped from V and 4 bases from J, the junction kept 5 bases outside the gene matches. Germline loops: CDR1 MNHEY, CDR2 SVGEGT. The CDR3 is 13 amino acids. The CDR3 reads CASITTGGTEAFF. The DNA for the CDR3 is TGTGCCAGCATAACCACAGGGGGCACTGAAGCTTTCTTT.

The gene calls are TRBV5-4 and TRBJ2-7; TRBD1 agrees at 8 bases. The V gene's germline CDR1 is SGHNT and CDR2 YYREEE (reference sequence). CDR3 size: 15 residues. The trim removed 4 bases at V and 0 bases at J, leaving 6 bases unmatched. CDR3 bases: TGTGCCAGCAGCAGCACAGGGGGTTACTCCTACGAGCAGTACTTC. It translates to CASSSTGGYSYEQYF.

In this sample, this clonotype turned up many times. The rearrangement links TRBV9 to TRBJ2-2; the D is unclear. In germline, CDR1 is SGDLS, CDR2 YYNGEE. The germline V and J ends were trimmed by 0 bases and 3 bases, with 6 bases remaining between them. This CDR3 is built from 14 residues. CDR3 DNA sequence: TGTGCCAGCAGCGTAGTGTACGACACCGGGGAGCTGTTTTTT. It translates to CASSVVYDTGELFF.

This clonotype came up a few times. The rearrangement joins TRBV5-1 to TRBJ2-3; TRBD2 aligns across 8 bases. V shed 0 bases and J 6 bases; nucleotides not matched to a gene: 9. Germline assignment: CDR1 SGHRS and CDR2 YFSETQ. The CDR3 loop spans 16 amino acids. As DNA, the CDR3 is TGCGCCAGCAGCTTGGGACTAGCGATTAATGGGGATACGCAGTATTTT. It translates to CASSLGLAINGDTQYF.

The V gene is TRBV20-1, the J gene TRBJ2-2; D is perhaps TRBD2 (6 bases). The germline V and J ends were trimmed by 2 bases and 4 bases, with 11 bases remaining between them. In germline, CDR1 is DFQATT, CDR2 SNEGSKA (reference sequence). There are 14 residues in the CDR3. CDR3 in amino acids: CSARTDYTTGELFF. The CDR3 DNA is TGCAGTGCTAGAACGGACTATACCACCGGGGAGCTGTTTTTT.